The rows below give T cell receptor beta chains drawn from one sample of a study of T-cell reconstitution after alpha-beta-depleted transplantation in children. TCRdb fed the PCR reads into MiXCR, producing one record per CDR3 protein. The sample holds over 400,000 distinct CDR3 sequences, around 13% seen once. The sequenced sample was PBMCs from the stem cell graft donor, obtained from the stem cell graft. The receptors stem from a human donor who donated a stem cell graft to a child with combined immunodeficiency. The CDR3 runs from the conserved cysteine through the conserved F or W. A D gene is named only where the DNA matches it firmly. Size tells how often a clone was seen (once, few, many) or the class of an expanded clone, and some rows leave it out.

V gene: TRBV7-9
J gene: TRBJ1-2
clone size: few
D gene: -
CDR3 protein: CASSLGSANYGYTF
CDR3 DNA: TGTGCCAGCAGCTTAGGATCGGCTAACTATGGCTACACCTTC

V gene: TRBV20-1
J gene: TRBJ2-1
clone size: -
D gene: -
CDR3 protein: CSAREWNEQFF
CDR3 DNA: TGCAGTGCTAGAGAATGGAATGAGCAGTTCTTC

V gene: TRBV5-1
J gene: TRBJ2-1
clone size: -
D gene: TRBD1
CDR3 protein: CASSSGQGAVEQFF
CDR3 DNA: TGCGCCAGCAGCTCCGGACAGGGGGCAGTTGAGCAGTTCTTC

V gene: TRBV6-5
J gene: TRBJ1-1
clone size: many
D gene: -
CDR3 protein: CASSYSGKEAFF
CDR3 DNA: TGTGCCAGCAGTTACTCGGGGAAAGAAGCTTTCTTT

V gene: TRBV7-8
J gene: TRBJ1-2
clone size: -
D gene: -
CDR3 protein: CASSLAGEGYTF
CDR3 DNA: TGTGCCAGCAGCTTAGCAGGGGAGGGCTACACCTTC

V gene: TRBV9
J gene: TRBJ2-5
clone size: -
D gene: TRBD2
CDR3 protein: CASSSGTSETQYF
CDR3 DNA: TGTGCCAGCAGTTCAGGGACTAGCGAAACCCAGTACTTC

V gene: TRBV12-3/TRBV12-4
J gene: TRBJ2-5
clone size: -
D gene: -
CDR3 protein: CASSYGQTMETQYF
CDR3 DNA: TGTGCCAGCAGCTACGGGCAGACTATGGAGACCCAGTACTTC

V gene: TRBV4-1
J gene: TRBJ1-1
clone size: -
D gene: TRBD1
CDR3 protein: CASSQGSGTAGLNTEAFF
CDR3 DNA: TGCGCCAGCAGCCAAGGGTCCGGGACAGCCGGACTTAACACTGAAGCTTTCTTT

V gene: TRBV3-1
J gene: TRBJ2-1
clone size: few
D gene: -
CDR3 protein: CASSQEGRENEQFF
CDR3 DNA: TGTGCCAGCAGCCAAGAGGGTCGGGAGAATGAGCAGTTCTTC

V gene: TRBV5-1
J gene: TRBJ2-3
clone size: few
D gene: TRBD2
CDR3 protein: CASSSGLAGGPGTQYF
CDR3 DNA: TGCGCCAGCAGCTCGGGACTAGCGGGAGGGCCGGGTACGCAGTATTTT

V gene: TRBV27
J gene: TRBJ2-7
clone size: many
D gene: -
CDR3 protein: CASTPGRYFGSSYEQYF
CDR3 DNA: TGTGCCAGCACCCCCGGCAGATACTTTGGAAGCTCCTACGAGCAGTACTTC

V gene: TRBV6-6
J gene: TRBJ2-3
clone size: few
D gene: TRBD2
CDR3 protein: CAAGEDTQYF
CDR3 DNA: TGTGCCGCGGGGGAGGATACGCAGTATTTT

V gene: TRBV29-1
J gene: TRBJ2-3
clone size: many
D gene: TRBD1
CDR3 protein: CSVGEGQDFTDTQYF
CDR3 DNA: TGCAGCGTTGGAGAAGGACAGGACTTCACAGATACGCAGTATTTT

V gene: TRBV2
J gene: TRBJ2-2
clone size: few
D gene: TRBD2
CDR3 protein: CASSTSGVTGELFF
CDR3 DNA: TGTGCCAGCAGTACTAGCGGGGTCACCGGGGAGCTGTTTTTT

V gene: TRBV6-5
J gene: TRBJ2-7
clone size: -
D gene: TRBD1
CDR3 protein: CASSLSTTGEDYEQYF
CDR3 DNA: TGTGCCAGCAGTTTGTCGACGACAGGGGAAGACTACGAGCAGTACTTC

V gene: TRBV6-1
J gene: TRBJ2-5
clone size: few
D gene: TRBD2
CDR3 protein: CASSIAGVETQYF
CDR3 DNA: TGTGCCAGCAGCATAGCGGGAGTTGAGACCCAGTACTTC

V gene: TRBV12-3/TRBV12-4
J gene: TRBJ2-3
clone size: many
D gene: TRBD2
CDR3 protein: CASIRSGWTDTQYF
CDR3 DNA: TGTGCCAGCATACGTAGCGGGTGGACAGATACGCAGTATTTT

V gene: TRBV11-1
J gene: TRBJ2-7
clone size: -
D gene: -
CDR3 protein: CASSLPRASSYEQYF
CDR3 DNA: TGTGCCAGCAGCTTACCCAGGGCCAGCTCCTACGAGCAGTACTTC

V gene: TRBV2
J gene: TRBJ1-1
clone size: -
D gene: TRBD1
CDR3 protein: CASSLNRMGQEGKGTEAFF
CDR3 DNA: TGTGCCAGCAGTCTGAACCGAATGGGACAGGAAGGGAAGGGGACTGAAGCTTTCTTT

V gene: TRBV3-1
J gene: TRBJ1-2
clone size: -
D gene: TRBD1
CDR3 protein: CASSQDPTGLPNYGYTF
CDR3 DNA: TGTGCCAGCAGCCAAGATCCGACAGGGCTACCTAACTATGGCTACACCTTC

V gene: TRBV19
J gene: TRBJ2-7
clone size: -
D gene: -
CDR3 protein: CASSIGPGNYEQYF
CDR3 DNA: TGTGCCAGTAGTATAGGTCCGGGGAACTACGAGCAGTACTTC

V gene: TRBV27
J gene: TRBJ2-3
clone size: many
D gene: TRBD1
CDR3 protein: CASSTWTGRTDTQYF
CDR3 DNA: TGTGCCAGCAGTACCTGGACAGGCCGCACAGATACGCAGTATTTT

V gene: TRBV6-5
J gene: TRBJ2-1
clone size: few
D gene: TRBD1
CDR3 protein: CASSYSNRGPYNEQFF
CDR3 DNA: TGTGCCAGCAGTTACTCGAACAGGGGACCCTACAATGAGCAGTTCTTC

V gene: TRBV12-3/TRBV12-4
J gene: TRBJ1-4
clone size: -
D gene: -
CDR3 protein: CASSLGAGTINEKLFF
CDR3 DNA: TGTGCCAGCAGTTTAGGGGCCGGGACCATTAATGAAAAACTGTTTTTT

V gene: TRBV7-9
J gene: TRBJ2-5
clone size: many
D gene: -
CDR3 protein: CASSSGQRLQETQYF
CDR3 DNA: TGTGCCAGCAGCTCTGGACAGCGACTTCAAGAGACCCAGTACTTC

V gene: TRBV6-4
J gene: TRBJ2-1
clone size: -
D gene: TRBD2
CDR3 protein: CASSDSPGGVVNEQFF
CDR3 DNA: TGTGCCAGCAGTGACTCCCCCGGGGGGGTAGTCAATGAGCAGTTCTTC

V gene: TRBV20-1
J gene: TRBJ2-5
clone size: -
D gene: -
CDR3 protein: CSASIVVGLKETQYF
CDR3 DNA: TGCAGTGCTAGTATTGTTGTGGGGCTGAAAGAGACCCAGTACTTC

V gene: TRBV6-4
J gene: TRBJ2-3
clone size: few
D gene: TRBD2
CDR3 protein: CASSPLAGGDTQYF
CDR3 DNA: TGTGCCAGCAGTCCTCTAGCGGGAGGAGATACGCAGTATTTT

V gene: TRBV4-3
J gene: TRBJ1-2
clone size: -
D gene: -
CDR3 protein: CASSQDRQGSAYGYTF
CDR3 DNA: TGCGCCAGCAGCCAAGATCGGCAGGGATCCGCCTATGGCTACACCTTC

V gene: TRBV12-3/TRBV12-4
J gene: TRBJ1-5
clone size: many
D gene: TRBD1
CDR3 protein: CASSRRPGQSNQPQHF
CDR3 DNA: TGTGCCAGCAGTCGAAGACCGGGACAGAGCAATCAGCCCCAGCATTTT

V gene: TRBV12-3/TRBV12-4
J gene: TRBJ1-5
clone size: few
D gene: -
CDR3 protein: CASTLGNQPQHF
CDR3 DNA: TGTGCCAGCACCCTCGGCAATCAGCCCCAGCATTTT

V gene: TRBV20-1
J gene: TRBJ1-3
clone size: many
D gene: -
CDR3 protein: CSAPSHSGNTIYF
CDR3 DNA: TGCAGTGCCCCGTCCCACTCTGGAAACACCATATATTTT

V gene: TRBV7-3
J gene: TRBJ2-5
clone size: -
D gene: -
CDR3 protein: CASSLNSGETQYF
CDR3 DNA: TGTGCCAGCAGCTTAAACTCAGGAGAGACCCAGTACTTC

V gene: TRBV6-6
J gene: TRBJ2-5
clone size: once
D gene: -
CDR3 protein: CASLRGNQETQYF
CDR3 DNA: TGTGCCAGCCTTCGAGGGAACCAAGAGACCCAGTACTTC

V gene: TRBV3-1
J gene: TRBJ2-7
clone size: -
D gene: -
CDR3 protein: CASSPRFVGGTYEQYF
CDR3 DNA: TGTGCCAGCAGCCCCAGATTCGTAGGGGGAACCTACGAGCAGTACTTC

V gene: TRBV7-3
J gene: TRBJ2-7
clone size: -
D gene: -
CDR3 protein: CASSSRLAYEQYF
CDR3 DNA: TGTGCCAGCAGTTCCCGTCTCGCCTACGAGCAGTACTTC

V gene: TRBV18
J gene: TRBJ2-2
clone size: few
D gene: TRBD1
CDR3 protein: CASSPTGTGAGGELFF
CDR3 DNA: TGTGCCAGCTCACCAACCGGGACAGGGGCCGGCGGGGAGCTGTTTTTT

V gene: TRBV7-8
J gene: TRBJ2-3
clone size: few
D gene: -
CDR3 protein: CASSLGYEVNTQYF
CDR3 DNA: TGTGCCAGCAGCTTAGGATATGAAGTGAATACGCAGTATTTT

V gene: TRBV5-1
J gene: TRBJ1-4
clone size: -
D gene: TRBD1
CDR3 protein: CASSSPGTGQEKLFF
CDR3 DNA: TGCGCCAGCAGCTCCCCCGGGACAGGGCAAGAAAAACTGTTTTTT

V gene: TRBV10-3
J gene: TRBJ1-2
clone size: -
D gene: TRBD1
CDR3 protein: CAISQGQEAYGYTF
CDR3 DNA: TGTGCCATCAGCCAAGGACAGGAAGCCTATGGCTACACCTTC

V gene: TRBV7-9
J gene: TRBJ2-1
clone size: few
D gene: -
CDR3 protein: CASSPVLGSYNEQFF
CDR3 DNA: TGTGCCAGCAGCCCCGTTTTGGGCTCCTACAATGAGCAGTTCTTC

V gene: TRBV24-1
J gene: TRBJ2-7
clone size: many
D gene: -
CDR3 protein: CATSDSTGSYEQYF
CDR3 DNA: TGTGCCACCAGTGATTCCACAGGGAGCTACGAGCAGTACTTC

V gene: TRBV9
J gene: TRBJ2-1
clone size: many
D gene: -
CDR3 protein: CASSVLAGRYNEQFF
CDR3 DNA: TGTGCCAGCAGCGTATTGGCGGGACGGTACAATGAGCAGTTCTTC

V gene: TRBV12-3/TRBV12-4
J gene: TRBJ2-1
clone size: many
D gene: -
CDR3 protein: CASRLETNEQFF
CDR3 DNA: TGTGCCAGCAGGCTGGAGACGAATGAGCAGTTCTTC

V gene: TRBV10-3
J gene: TRBJ2-2
clone size: few
D gene: TRBD2
CDR3 protein: CAISASIAGAQLRTGELFF
CDR3 DNA: TGTGCCATCAGCGCTAGTATAGCGGGGGCCCAACTTAGGACCGGGGAGCTGTTTTTT

V gene: TRBV12-3/TRBV12-4
J gene: TRBJ1-3
clone size: -
D gene: -
CDR3 protein: CASTSGTGNTIYF
CDR3 DNA: TGTGCCAGCACCTCAGGGACTGGAAACACCATATATTTT

V gene: TRBV7-7
J gene: TRBJ2-1
clone size: many
D gene: TRBD2
CDR3 protein: CASSSDSGSSYNEQFF
CDR3 DNA: TGTGCCAGCAGCTCGGATAGCGGGAGCTCCTACAATGAGCAGTTCTTC